This T cell receptor (beta chain) was sequenced in a study of blood T cells in healthy people across ages. This clonotype showed up just a few times. Its antigen is still unknown. Germline lookup yields CDR1 SGHRS and CDR2 YFSETQ. The ends lost 1 base at V and 8 bases at J; junction bases unmatched: 8. The CDR3 runs to 15 residues. Alongside a J-beta primer mix, a sample-barcoded 5' primer served in a second PCR lasting roughly 7 to 11 cycles. Each CDR3 protein gets one entry after TCRdb re-called the 5' RACE reads with MiXCR. The sample has fewer than 750,000 distinct CDR3 sequences, about 50% seen once. Study-wide results and limits: Since the PBMCs were unsorted, naive and antigen-experienced cells could not be conclusively compared.

The gene calls are TRBV5-1 and TRBJ2-1; 8 bases line up with TRBD2. This clonotype was sampled from a woman older than 75 in good health. Sequencing was carried out using blood. The CDR3 is CASSLMSGSVDEQFF. The CDR3 nucleotides read TGCGCCAGCAGCTTGATGAGCGGGAGTGTAGATGAGCAGTTCTTC.